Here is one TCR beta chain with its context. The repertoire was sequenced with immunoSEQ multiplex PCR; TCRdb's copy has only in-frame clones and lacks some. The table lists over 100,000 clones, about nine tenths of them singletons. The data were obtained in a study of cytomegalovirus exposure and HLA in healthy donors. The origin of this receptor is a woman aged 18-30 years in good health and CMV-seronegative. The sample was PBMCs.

The CDR3 region is CASSSDRGTEQYF. The CDR3 region has the DNA TGTGCCAGCAGTTCCGACAGGGGGACCGAGCAGTACTTC. The chain is built from TRBV28 and TRBJ2-7, with 9 bases that match TRBD1. J lost 6 bases, V lost 4 bases, and 4 bases had no gene match. The CDR3 extends over 13 amino acids. Germline loops: CDR1 MDHEN, CDR2 SYDVKM.